This T cell receptor beta chain was sequenced during a study of response to subunit inactivated influenza vaccine. TCRdb reprocessed the RT-PCR reads via MiXCR and lists one record per CDR3 protein. This repertoire shows around 250,000 distinct CDR3 sequences, 10% to 15% found once; its top ten account for more than 7%. This clonotype was found a few times. The antigen is undetermined. Study-level points and caveats: The authors proposed limited new T cell recruitment per seasonal influenza vaccination.

Material: non-naive T cells sorted from PBMCs, obtained roughly 15 days before vaccination. The sequence came from a man in his fifties or sixties who received an inactivated influenza vaccine.

DNA of the CDR3: TGTGCCAGCAGTCGTAGCGGGAGGCGATTCAATGAGCAGTTCTTC. Protein: CASSRSGRRFNEQFF. The rearrangement uses TRBV9 and TRBJ2-1, with 10 bases fitting TRBD2. V trimming: 5 bases; J trimming: 6 bases; junction bases outside the gene matches: 8. The CDR3 is 15 residues long. Germline V lookup: CDR1 SGDLS, CDR2 YYNGEE.